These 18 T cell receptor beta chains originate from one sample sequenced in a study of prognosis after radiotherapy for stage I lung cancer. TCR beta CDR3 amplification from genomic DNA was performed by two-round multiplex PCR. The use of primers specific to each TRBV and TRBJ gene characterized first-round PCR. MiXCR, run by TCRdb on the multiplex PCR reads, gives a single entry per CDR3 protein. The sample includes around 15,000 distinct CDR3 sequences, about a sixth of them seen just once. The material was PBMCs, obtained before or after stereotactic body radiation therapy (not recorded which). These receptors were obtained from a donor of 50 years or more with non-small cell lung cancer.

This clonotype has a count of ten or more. The CDR3 is CASSWGTSGVGDTQYF. In DNA form, the CDR3 reads TGCGCCAGCAGCTGGGGGACTAGCGGGGTAGGAGATACGCAGTATTTT. The rearrangement joins TRBV5-1 to TRBJ2-3; TRBD2 matches at 13 bases. V shed 3 bases, J shed 5 bases, and the junction held 6 bases outside the gene matches. Germline V lookup: CDR1 SGHRS, CDR2 YFSETQ. The CDR3 runs 16 residues. The full variable domain, completed using reference TRBV5-1 and TRBJ2-3, is KAGVTQTPRYLIKTRGQQVTLSCSPISGHRSVSWYQQTPGQGLQFLFEYFSETQRNKGNFPGRFSGRQFSNSRSEMNVSTLELGDSALYLCASSWGTSGVGDTQYFGPGTRLTVL.

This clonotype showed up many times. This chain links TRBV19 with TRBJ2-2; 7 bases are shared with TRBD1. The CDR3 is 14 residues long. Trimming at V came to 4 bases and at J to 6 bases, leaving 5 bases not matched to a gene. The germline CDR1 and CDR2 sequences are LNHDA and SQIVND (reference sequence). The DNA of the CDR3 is TGTGCCAGTAGTAAGAACAGGGGAGCCGGGGAGCTGTTTTTT. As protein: CASSKNRGAGELFF.

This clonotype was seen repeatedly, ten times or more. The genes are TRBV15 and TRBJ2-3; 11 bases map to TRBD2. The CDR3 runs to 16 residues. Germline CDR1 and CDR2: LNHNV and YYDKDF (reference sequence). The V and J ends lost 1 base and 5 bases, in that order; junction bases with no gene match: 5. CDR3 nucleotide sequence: TGTGCCACCAGCAGAGGGCTAGCGGGAGGATTAGATACGCAGTATTTT. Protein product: CATSRGLAGGLDTQYF.

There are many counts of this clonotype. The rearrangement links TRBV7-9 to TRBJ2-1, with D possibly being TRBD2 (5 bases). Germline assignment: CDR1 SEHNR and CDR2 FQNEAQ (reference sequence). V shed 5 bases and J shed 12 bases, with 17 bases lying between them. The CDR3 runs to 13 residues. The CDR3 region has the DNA TGTGCCAGCAGCCCTAAGCGAGGGTCGGGGCAGTTCTTC. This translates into CASSPKRGSGQFF.

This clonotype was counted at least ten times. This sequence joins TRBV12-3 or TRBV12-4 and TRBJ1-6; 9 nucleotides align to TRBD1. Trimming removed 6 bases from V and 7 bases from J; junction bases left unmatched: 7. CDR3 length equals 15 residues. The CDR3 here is CASRGTGGQNSPLHF. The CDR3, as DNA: TGTGCCAGCAGAGGAACAGGGGGCCAGAATTCACCCCTCCACTTT.

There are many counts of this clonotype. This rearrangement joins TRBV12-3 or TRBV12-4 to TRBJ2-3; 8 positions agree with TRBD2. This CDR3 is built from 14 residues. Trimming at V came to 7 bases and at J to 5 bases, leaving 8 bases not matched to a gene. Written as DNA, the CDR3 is TGTGCCAGCACCCTTGTAGCGGGGCAAGATACGCAGTATTTT. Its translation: CASTLVAGQDTQYF.

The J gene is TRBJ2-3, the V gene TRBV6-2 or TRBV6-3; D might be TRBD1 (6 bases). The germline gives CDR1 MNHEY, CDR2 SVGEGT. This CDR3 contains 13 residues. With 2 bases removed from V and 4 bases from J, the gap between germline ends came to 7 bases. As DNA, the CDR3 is TGTGCCAGCAGTTACGGACAGTCAGATACGCAGTATTTT. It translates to CASSYGQSDTQYF.

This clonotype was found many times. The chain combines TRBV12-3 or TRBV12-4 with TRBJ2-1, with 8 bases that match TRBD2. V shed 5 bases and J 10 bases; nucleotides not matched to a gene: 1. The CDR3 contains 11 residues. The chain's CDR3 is CASSRLAEQFF. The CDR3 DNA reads TGTGCCAGCAGTAGACTAGCGGAGCAGTTCTTC.

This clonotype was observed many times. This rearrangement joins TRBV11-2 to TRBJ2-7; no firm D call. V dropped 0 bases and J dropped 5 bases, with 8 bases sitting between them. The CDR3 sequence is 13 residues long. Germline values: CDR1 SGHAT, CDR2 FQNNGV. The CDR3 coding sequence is TGTGCCAGCAGCTTAGACAGGTTGGACGAGCAGTACTTC. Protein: CASSLDRLDEQYF.

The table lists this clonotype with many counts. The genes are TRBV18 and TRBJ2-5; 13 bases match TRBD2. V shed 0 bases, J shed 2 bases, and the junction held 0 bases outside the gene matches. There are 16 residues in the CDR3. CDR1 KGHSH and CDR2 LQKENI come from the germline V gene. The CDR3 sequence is CASSPPGLAGQETQYF. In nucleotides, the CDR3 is TGTGCCAGCTCACCACCGGGACTAGCGGGGCAAGAGACCCAGTACTTC.

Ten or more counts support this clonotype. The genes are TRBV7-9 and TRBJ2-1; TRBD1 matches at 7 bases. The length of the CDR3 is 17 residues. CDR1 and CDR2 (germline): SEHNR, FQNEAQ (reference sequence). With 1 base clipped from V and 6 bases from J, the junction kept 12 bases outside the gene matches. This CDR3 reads CASSLERGTELANEQFF. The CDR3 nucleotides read TGTGCCAGCAGCTTAGAAAGGGGGACAGAGCTGGCCAATGAGCAGTTCTTC.

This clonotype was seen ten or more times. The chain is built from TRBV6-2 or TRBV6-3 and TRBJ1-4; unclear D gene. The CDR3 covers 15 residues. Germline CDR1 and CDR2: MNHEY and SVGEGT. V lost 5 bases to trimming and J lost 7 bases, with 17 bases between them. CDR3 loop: CASSEESRGSEKLFF. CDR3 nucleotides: TGTGCCAGCAGTGAAGAGTCGAGAGGGAGTGAAAAACTGTTTTTT.

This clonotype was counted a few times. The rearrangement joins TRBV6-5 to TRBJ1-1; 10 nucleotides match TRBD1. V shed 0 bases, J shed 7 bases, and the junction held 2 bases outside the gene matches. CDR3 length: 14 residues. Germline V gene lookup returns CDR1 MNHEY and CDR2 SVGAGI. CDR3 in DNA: TGTGCCAGCAGTTACTCGGGACAGGGGAGTGAAGCTTTCTTT. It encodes CASSYSGQGSEAFF.

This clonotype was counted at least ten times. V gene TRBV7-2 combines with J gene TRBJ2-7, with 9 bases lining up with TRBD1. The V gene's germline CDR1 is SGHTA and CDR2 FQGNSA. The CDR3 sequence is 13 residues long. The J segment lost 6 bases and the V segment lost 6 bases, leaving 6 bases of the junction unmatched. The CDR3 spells CASRATGGGEQYF. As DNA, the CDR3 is TGTGCCAGCAGGGCGACAGGGGGAGGCGAGCAGTACTTC.

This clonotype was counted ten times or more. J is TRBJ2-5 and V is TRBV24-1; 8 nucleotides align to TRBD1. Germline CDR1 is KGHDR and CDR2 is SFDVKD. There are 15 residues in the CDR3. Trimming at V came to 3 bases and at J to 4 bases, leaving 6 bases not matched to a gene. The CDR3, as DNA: TGTGCCACCAGTGATCCAAAACAGGGGGGAGAGACCCAGTACTTC. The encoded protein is CATSDPKQGGETQYF.

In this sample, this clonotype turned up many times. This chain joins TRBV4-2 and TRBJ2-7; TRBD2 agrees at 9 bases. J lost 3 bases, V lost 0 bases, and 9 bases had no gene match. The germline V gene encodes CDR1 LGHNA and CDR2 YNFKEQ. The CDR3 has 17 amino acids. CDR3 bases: TGTGCCAGCAGCCAAGATCGCATGGAACTAGCGGGCTACGAGCAGTACTTC. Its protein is CASSQDRMELAGYEQYF.

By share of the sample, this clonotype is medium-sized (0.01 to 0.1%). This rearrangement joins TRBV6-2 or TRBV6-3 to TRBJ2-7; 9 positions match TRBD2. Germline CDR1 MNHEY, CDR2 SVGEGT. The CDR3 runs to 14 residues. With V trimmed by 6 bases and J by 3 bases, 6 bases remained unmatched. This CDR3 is CASSDSGSIYEQYF. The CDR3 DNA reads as TGTGCCAGCAGCGATAGCGGGAGTATCTACGAGCAGTACTTC.

This CDR3 is CASSLTHGVNTDTQYF. The CDR3 nucleotides read TGTGCCAGCAGCCTGACCCACGGGGTCAACACAGATACGCAGTATTTT. This chain links TRBV5-6 with TRBJ2-3; the D gene is possibly TRBD2 (5 bases). Trimming shortened V by 4 bases and J by 2 bases, and 17 bases separated the two germline ends. This CDR3 contains 16 residues. Germline lookup yields CDR1 SGHDT and CDR2 YYEEEE.